Described below is a single T cell receptor beta chain sequence and its context. This clonotype counts as medium-sized (0.01 to 0.1%) based on its frequency; no count is recorded. The clone's antigen remains unknown. The CDR3 goes from the cysteine to the phenylalanine over 16 residues. There is no recorded DNA. The germline V gene supplies CDR1 SGHTA and CDR2 FQGNSA. The record originates from a study of T cell clusters in autoimmune cytopenias (dated by TCRdb to between 2018 and 2021). In terms of the full investigation: The median TRB sequencing depth was more than 40,000 reads per sample, and the median number of distinct TRB clonotypes was around 2,500 per sample. The goal of the study was to find out whether patients with autoimmune cytopenia have a disease-specific immune repertoire signature that could be used as a blood-based biomarker. Alongside healthy, CLL and autoimmune hepatitis controls, autoimmune cytopenia patients had their peripheral blood TRB and IGH repertoires sequenced at active disease and again during treatment follow-up. Results and caveats for the whole study, not just this receptor: The T cell clusters were defined only in silico, and the functional role of the clusters was left to be validated experimentally. Shifts in the TRB repertoire, including less even repertoires in secondary cytopenia and CLL, were mostly a reflection of lymphoma bias and not of autoimmunity. The cluster-lack signature was not seen for secondary cytopenia versus CLL, apparently masked by the dominant lymphoma-associated repertoire. A lack of physiological T cell clusters in primary autoimmune cytopenia patients was suggested by GLIPH, as 51 clusters were found to be exclusive to healthy donors versus roughly 16 exclusive to patients. Compared with active autoimmune hepatitis patients, healthy donors had almost three times as many exclusive TRB clusters, a finding consistent with an autoimmunity-wide signature.

To amplify TRB rearrangements, a touch-down multiplex PCR protocol was run with the TRB-A and TRB-B primer pools combined in a single tube. Illumina adapters and sample indices were attached to the amplicons through two consecutive PCR reactions using Phusion HS II polymerase. After gel purification with the NucleoSpin Gel and PCR Clean-up kit, the amplicons were quantified by Qubit and checked for quality on an Agilent 2100 Bioanalyzer. Sequencing of the libraries was done on an Illumina MiSeq with 600-cycle, single-indexed, paired-end runs. Per the authors' processing: MiXCR version 2.1.12, together with the default MiXCR reference library, was used to align and assemble the TRB reads. A clone was defined by each unique CDR3 nucleotide sequence, and analysis was restricted to productive sequences with at least two reads. To assess repertoire diversity, an R script computed alpha-parameterized diversity profiles (alpha 0 to 5), which included the Shannon (alpha 1) and Simpson (alpha 2) indices. Combinatorial TRB VJ usage was computed with the tcR package and compared between cohorts by principal component analysis with ade4. GLIPH clustering of TCRbeta CDR3s was carried out on cohort pairs matched by age and read depth, and cluster frequencies were compared by Wilcoxon test. The reads, reprocessed by TCRdb, yield one row per CDR3 protein sequence and no DNA. These V and J calls originate from TCRdb's pipeline instead of the authors' own analysis. The sample's records list 5,100 or so distinct CDR3 sequences. About 25% of the sample rests with the top ten.

Per sample, approximately 230 ng of peripheral blood genomic DNA, approximately 40,000 genome equivalents, was used for TRB amplification. The chain couples TRBV7-2 to TRBJ1-3. The sample comprised peripheral blood. This clonotype was obtained from a human donor with an autoimmune cytopenia or autoimmune hepatitis (not recorded which). The CDR3 here reads CASSSGLPGSGNTIYF.